Each of the 5 T cell receptor beta chains below was sequenced from the same sample in a study of cytomegalovirus exposure and HLA in healthy donors. The PCR was carried out with 60 Vbeta primers and 13 Jbeta primers. Profiling relied on immunoSEQ multiplex PCR, and the TCRdb table lists in-frame clones only, not all of them. The table shows 150,000 or so clones, with roughly four fifths occurring only once. Sequencing input: PBMCs. The receptors were gathered from a man aged 25 to 45 in good health and CMV-seropositive.

The gene calls are TRBV6-1 and TRBJ1-4, with D possibly matching TRBD1 (6 bases). The CDR3 has 15 residues. The V gene's germline CDR1 is MNHNS and CDR2 SASEGT. With 0 bases removed from V and 4 bases from J, the gap between germline ends came to 9 bases. In DNA, the CDR3 is TGTGCCAGCAGTGAAGCAACAGGGAGTAATGAAAAACTGTTTTTT. Translated: CASSEATGSNEKLFF.

The CDR3 is CASSLGGIETQYF. The DNA of the CDR3 is TGTGCCAGCAGTTTGGGAGGGATCGAGACCCAGTACTTC. The rearrangement joins TRBV28 to TRBJ2-5; 7 bases line up with TRBD2. V lost 3 bases and J lost 5; bases outside the gene matches: 3. The germline V gene has CDR1 MDHEN and CDR2 SYDVKM. This CDR3 is built from 13 residues.

The gene calls are TRBV28 and TRBJ1-6; D remains unclear. Looked up from germline, CDR1 is MDHEN and CDR2 is SYDVKM. The CDR3 covers 11 residues. V was shortened by 2 bases and J by 14 bases, with 7 bases between the two germline ends. The CDR3 reads CASSLTRALHF. CDR3 nucleotide sequence: TGTGCCAGCAGTTTAACTCGGGCCCTCCACTTT.

The J gene is TRBJ2-3, the V gene TRBV18, with 7 bases identical to TRBD2. Germline CDR1 KGHSH, CDR2 LQKENI. Germline trimming cut 3 bases from V and 2 bases from J; bases unmatched to any gene: 2. The CDR3 is 14 residues long. The CDR3 protein is CASSPSGVTDTQYF. In nucleotides, the CDR3 is TGTGCCAGCTCACCCAGCGGGGTCACAGATACGCAGTATTTT. The whole variable domain, filled in from reference TRBV18 and TRBJ2-3, reads NAGVMQNPRHLVRRRGQEARLRCSPMKGHSHVYWYRQLPEEGLKFMVYLQKENIIDESGMPKERFSAEFPKEGPSILRIQQVVRGDSAAYFCASSPSGVTDTQYFGPGTRLTVL.

The J gene is TRBJ1-5, the V gene TRBV12-5, with no clear D. This CDR3 has 13 amino acids. Trimming cost V 6 bases and J 8 bases, with 14 bases left between them. Germline V gene sequence: CDR1 LGHNT, CDR2 FRNRAP. The CDR3 is CASGQPGTEPQHF. The CDR3 DNA reads TGTGCTAGTGGCCAACCGGGTACGGAGCCCCAGCATTTT.